This entry describes one T cell receptor beta chain. J gave up 4 bases and V 5 bases, and 11 bases lay outside the gene matches. Germline CDR1 reads SGHTA; CDR2 reads FQGTGA. The CDR3 sequence is 16 residues long. The data stem from a study of cytomegalovirus exposure and HLA in healthy donors. The PCR ran on 60 Vbeta and 13 Jbeta primers. Sequencing was performed with immunoSEQ multiplex PCR; in TCRdb, only in-frame clones are kept and a portion is missing. Found here are some 150,000 clones, about 10% of them singletons; the top ten hold 1.8%. The TCR was taken from a man aged 50 or older in good health and CMV-seronegative. The rearrangement links TRBV7-3 to TRBJ2-1, with TRBD2 matching 7 bases. The sample taken for sequencing was PBMCs. In DNA, the CDR3 is TGTGCCAGCAGCCCTCTCGTGGGAGGGATTTACAATGAGCAGTTCTTC. Translating it yields CASSPLVGGIYNEQFF.